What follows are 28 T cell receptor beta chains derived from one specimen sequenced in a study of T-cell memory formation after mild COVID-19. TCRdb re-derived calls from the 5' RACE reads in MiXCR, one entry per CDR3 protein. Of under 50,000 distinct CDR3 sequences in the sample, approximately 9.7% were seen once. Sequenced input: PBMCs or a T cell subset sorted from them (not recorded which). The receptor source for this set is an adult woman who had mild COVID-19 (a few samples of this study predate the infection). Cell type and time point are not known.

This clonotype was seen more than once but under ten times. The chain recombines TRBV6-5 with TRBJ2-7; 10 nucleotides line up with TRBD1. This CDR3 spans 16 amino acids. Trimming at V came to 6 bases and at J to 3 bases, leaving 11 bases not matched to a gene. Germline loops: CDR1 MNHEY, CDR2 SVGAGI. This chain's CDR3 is CASSRAPGQGLYEQYF. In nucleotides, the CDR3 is TGTGCCAGCAGCCGGGCCCCGGGACAGGGGCTCTACGAGCAGTACTTC.

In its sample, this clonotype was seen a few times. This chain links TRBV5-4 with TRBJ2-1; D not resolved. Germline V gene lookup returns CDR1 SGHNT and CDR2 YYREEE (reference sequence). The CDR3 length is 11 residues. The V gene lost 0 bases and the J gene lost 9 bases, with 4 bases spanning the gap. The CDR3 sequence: CASSLAGEQFF. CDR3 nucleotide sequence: TGTGCCAGCAGCTTGGCGGGTGAGCAGTTCTTC.

CDR3 in amino acids: CASSFGLGEGEKLFF. The CDR3 coding sequence is TGTGCCAGCAGCTTCGGCCTTGGAGAGGGTGAAAAACTGTTTTTT. This chain connects TRBV7-9 to TRBJ1-4; D uncertain. The CDR3 is made up of 15 amino acids. Looked up from germline, CDR1 is SEHNR and CDR2 is FQNEAQ (reference sequence). The V end was cut by 3 bases, the J end by 7 bases, with 15 bases between.

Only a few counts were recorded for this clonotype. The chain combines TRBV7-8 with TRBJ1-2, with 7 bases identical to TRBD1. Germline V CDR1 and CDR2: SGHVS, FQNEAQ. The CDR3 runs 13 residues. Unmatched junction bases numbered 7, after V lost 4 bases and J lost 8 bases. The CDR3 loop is CASSSTGLSGYTF. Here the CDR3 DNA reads TGTGCCAGCAGCTCGACAGGGTTAAGCGGCTACACCTTC.

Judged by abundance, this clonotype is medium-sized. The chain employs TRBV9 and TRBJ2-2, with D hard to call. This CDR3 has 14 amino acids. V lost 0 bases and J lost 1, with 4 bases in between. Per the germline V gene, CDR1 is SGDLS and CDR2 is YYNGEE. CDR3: CASSVARNTGELFF. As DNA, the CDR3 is TGTGCCAGCAGCGTAGCCAGGAACACCGGGGAGCTGTTTTTT.

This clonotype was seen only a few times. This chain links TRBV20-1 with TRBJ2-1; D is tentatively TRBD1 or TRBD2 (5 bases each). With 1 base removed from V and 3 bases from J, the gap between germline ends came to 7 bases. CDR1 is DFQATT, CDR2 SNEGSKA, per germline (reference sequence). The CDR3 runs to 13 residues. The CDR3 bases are TGCAGTGCTAGAGGGGGGTTCTACAATGAGCAGTTCTTC. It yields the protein CSARGGFYNEQFF.

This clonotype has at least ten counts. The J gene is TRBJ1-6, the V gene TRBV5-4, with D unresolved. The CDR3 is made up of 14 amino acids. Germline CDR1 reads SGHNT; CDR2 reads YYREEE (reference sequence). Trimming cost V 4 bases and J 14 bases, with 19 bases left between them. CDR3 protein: CASSHILAGEALHF. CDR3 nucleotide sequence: TGTGCCAGCAGCCACATCCTGGCCGGGGAGGCCCTCCACTTT.

The CDR3 coding sequence is TGCAGCGCCGGACTAGCGGTCCTGGGGACCCAGTACTTC. This sequence encodes CSAGLAVLGTQYF. J is TRBJ2-5 and V is TRBV29-1, with 10 bases that match TRBD2. In germline, CDR1 is SQVTM, CDR2 ANQGSEA. CDR3 length equals 13 residues. V was pared by 7 bases and J by 7 bases, with 9 bases of the junction left unmatched.

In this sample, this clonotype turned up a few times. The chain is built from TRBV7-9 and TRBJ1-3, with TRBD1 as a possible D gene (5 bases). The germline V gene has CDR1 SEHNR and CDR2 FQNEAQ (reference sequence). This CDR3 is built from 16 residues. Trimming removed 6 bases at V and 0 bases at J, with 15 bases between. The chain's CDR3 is CASSLSRGLSGNTIYF. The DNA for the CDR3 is TGTGCCAGCAGTTTGAGTAGGGGCCTCTCTGGAAACACCATATATTTT.

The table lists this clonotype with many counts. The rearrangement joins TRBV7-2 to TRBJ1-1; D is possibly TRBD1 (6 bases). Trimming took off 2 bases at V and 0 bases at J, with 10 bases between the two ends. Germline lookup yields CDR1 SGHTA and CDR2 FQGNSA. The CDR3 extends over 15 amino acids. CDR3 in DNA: TGTGCCAGCAGCTTAAGTCAGGGGATGAACACTGAAGCTTTCTTT. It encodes CASSLSQGMNTEAFF.

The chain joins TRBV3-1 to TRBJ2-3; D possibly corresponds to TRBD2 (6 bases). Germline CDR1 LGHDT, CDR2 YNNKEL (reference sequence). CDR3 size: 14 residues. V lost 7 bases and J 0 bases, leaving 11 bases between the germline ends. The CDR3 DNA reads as TGTGCCAGCAAAGATGCGGGGAGCACAGATACGCAGTATTTT. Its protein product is CASKDAGSTDTQYF.

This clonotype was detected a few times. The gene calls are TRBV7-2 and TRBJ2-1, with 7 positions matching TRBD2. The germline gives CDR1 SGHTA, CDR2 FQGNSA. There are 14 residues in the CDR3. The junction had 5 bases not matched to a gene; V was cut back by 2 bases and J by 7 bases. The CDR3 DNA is TGTGCCAGCAGCTTACTCATTAGCGGGAATGAGCAGTTCTTC. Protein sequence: CASSLLISGNEQFF.

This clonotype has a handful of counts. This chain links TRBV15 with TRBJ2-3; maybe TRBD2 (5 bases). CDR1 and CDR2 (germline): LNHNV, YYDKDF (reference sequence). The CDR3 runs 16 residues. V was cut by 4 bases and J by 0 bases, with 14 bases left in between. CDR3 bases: TGTGCCACCAGCAATCAGCCGGGGTTGAGCACAGATACGCAGTATTTT. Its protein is CATSNQPGLSTDTQYF. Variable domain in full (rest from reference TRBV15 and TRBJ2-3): DAMVIQNPRYQVTQFGKPVTLSCSQTLNHNVMYWYQQKSSQAPKLLFHYYDKDFNNEADTPDNFQSRRPNTSFCFLDIRSPGLGDTAMYLCATSNQPGLSTDTQYFGPGTRLTVL.

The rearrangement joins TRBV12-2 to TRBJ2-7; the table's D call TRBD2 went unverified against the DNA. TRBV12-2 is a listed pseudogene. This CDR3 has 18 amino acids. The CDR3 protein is CASRLAQFERESSYEQYF. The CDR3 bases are TGTGCAAGTCGCTTAGCGCAGTTCGAGCGGGAAAGCTCCTACGAGCAGTACTTC.

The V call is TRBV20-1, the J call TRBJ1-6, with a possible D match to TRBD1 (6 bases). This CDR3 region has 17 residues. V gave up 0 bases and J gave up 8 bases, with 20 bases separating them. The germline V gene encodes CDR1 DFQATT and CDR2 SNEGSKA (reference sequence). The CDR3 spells CSARDLGDKGDHSPLHF. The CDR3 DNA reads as TGCAGTGCTAGAGATCTGGGGGACAAGGGCGATCATTCACCCCTCCACTTT.

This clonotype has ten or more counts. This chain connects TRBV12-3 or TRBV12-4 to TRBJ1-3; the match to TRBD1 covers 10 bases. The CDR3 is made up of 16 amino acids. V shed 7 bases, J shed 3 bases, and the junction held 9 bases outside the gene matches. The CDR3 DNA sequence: TGTGCCAGCAAAGGATTAGGGACAGGGGATGGAAACACCATATATTTT. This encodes CASKGLGTGDGNTIYF.

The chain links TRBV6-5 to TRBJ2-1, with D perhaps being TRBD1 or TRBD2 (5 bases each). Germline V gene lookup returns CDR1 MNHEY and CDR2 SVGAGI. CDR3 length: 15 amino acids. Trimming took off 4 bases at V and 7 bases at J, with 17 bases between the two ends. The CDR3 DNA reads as TGTGCCAGCAGTTCGCGTGGGACCCCGGCAAATGAGCAGTTCTTC. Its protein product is CASSSRGTPANEQFF.

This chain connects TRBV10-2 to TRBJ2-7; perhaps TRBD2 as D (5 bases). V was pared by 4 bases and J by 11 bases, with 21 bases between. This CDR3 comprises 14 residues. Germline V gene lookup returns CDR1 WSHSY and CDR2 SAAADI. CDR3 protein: CASSASRGLNDKYF. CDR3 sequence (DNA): TGCGCCAGCAGTGCGTCCAGAGGGTTGAACGATAAGTACTTC.

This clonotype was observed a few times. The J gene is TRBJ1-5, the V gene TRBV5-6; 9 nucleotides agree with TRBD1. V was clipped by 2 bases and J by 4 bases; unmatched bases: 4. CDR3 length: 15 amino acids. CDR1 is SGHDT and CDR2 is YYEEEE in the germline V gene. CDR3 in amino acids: CASSLQGARNQPQHF. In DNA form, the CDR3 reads TGTGCCAGCAGCTTACAGGGGGCACGAAATCAGCCCCAGCATTTT. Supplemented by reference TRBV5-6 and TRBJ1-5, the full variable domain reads DAGVTQSPTHLIKTRGQQVTLRCSPKSGHDTVSWYQQALGQGPQFIFQYYEEEERQRGNFPDRFSGHQFPNYSSELNVNALLLGDSALYLCASSLQGARNQPQHFGDGTRLSIL.

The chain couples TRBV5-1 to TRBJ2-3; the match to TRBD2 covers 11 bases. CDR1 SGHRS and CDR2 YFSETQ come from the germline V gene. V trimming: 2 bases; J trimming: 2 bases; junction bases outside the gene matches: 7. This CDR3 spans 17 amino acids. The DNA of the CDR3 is TGCGCCAGCAGCTTTTCTACTAGCGGGGGCGCCACAGATACGCAGTATTTT. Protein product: CASSFSTSGGATDTQYF.

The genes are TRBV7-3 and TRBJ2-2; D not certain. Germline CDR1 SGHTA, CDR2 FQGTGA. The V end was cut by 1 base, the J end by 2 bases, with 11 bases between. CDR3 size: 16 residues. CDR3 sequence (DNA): TGTGCCAGCAGCTTAATGCCCCCCCAAAACACCGGGGAGCTGTTTTTT. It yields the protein CASSLMPPQNTGELFF.

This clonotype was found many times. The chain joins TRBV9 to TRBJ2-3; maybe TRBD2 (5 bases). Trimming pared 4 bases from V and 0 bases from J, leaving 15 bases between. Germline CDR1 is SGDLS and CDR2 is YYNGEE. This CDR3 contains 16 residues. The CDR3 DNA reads TGTGCCAGCAGCCCGTGGACTCTACAGAGCACAGATACGCAGTATTTT. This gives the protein CASSPWTLQSTDTQYF.

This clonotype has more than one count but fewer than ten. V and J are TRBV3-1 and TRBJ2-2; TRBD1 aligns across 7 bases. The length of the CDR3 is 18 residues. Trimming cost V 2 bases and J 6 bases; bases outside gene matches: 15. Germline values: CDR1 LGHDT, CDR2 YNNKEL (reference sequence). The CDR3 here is CASSQSESPDRAPGELFF. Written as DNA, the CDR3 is TGTGCCAGCAGCCAAAGTGAGTCCCCCGACAGGGCTCCCGGGGAGCTGTTTTTT. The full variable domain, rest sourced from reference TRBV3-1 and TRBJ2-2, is DTAVSQTPKYLVTQMGNDKSIKCEQNLGHDTMYWYKQDSKKFLKIMFSYNNKELIINETVPNRFSPKSPDKAHLNLHINSLELGDSAVYFCASSQSESPDRAPGELFFGEGSRLTVL.

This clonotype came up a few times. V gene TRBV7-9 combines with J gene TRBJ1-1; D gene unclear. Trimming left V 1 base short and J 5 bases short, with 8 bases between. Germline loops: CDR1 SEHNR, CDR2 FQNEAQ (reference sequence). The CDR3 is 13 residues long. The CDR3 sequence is CASSLEGWTEAFF. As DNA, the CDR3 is TGTGCCAGCAGCTTAGAAGGGTGGACTGAAGCTTTCTTT.

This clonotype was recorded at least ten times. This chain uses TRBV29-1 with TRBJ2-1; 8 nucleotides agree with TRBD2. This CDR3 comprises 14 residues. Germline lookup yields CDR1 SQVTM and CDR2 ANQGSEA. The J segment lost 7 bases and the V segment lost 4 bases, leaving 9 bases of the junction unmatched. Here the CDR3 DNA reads TGCAGCGTTGTACCCGCGGGGGGCCTTAATGAGCAGTTCTTC. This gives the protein CSVVPAGGLNEQFF.

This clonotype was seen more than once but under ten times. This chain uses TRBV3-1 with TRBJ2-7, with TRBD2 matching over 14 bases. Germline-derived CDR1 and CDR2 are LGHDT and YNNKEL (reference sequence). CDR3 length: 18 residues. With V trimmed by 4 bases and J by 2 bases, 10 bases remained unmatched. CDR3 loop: CASSPSGTSGSFAYEQYF. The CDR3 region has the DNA TGTGCCAGCAGCCCCTCCGGGACTAGCGGGAGCTTCGCCTACGAGCAGTACTTC.

CDR3 sequence: CASSLGPARSTEAFF. The CDR3 DNA reads as TGTGCCAGCAGCTTAGGCCCCGCCAGGAGCACTGAAGCTTTCTTT. The chain uses TRBV7-9 and TRBJ1-1; D remains ambiguous. V was trimmed by 1 base and J by 4 bases, leaving 13 bases between them. The CDR3 is 15 residues long. CDR1 is SEHNR and CDR2 is FQNEAQ in the germline V gene (reference sequence).

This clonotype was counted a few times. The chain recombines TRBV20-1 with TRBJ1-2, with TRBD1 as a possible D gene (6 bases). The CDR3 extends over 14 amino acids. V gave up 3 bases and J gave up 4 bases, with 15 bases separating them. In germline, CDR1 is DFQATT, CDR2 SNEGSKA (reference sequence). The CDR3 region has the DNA TGCAGTGCTAGGGGTCAGGGGATAGCCTATGGCTACACCTTC. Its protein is CSARGQGIAYGYTF.